The 5 T cell receptor beta chains given below trace back to one sample, sequenced in a study of blood T cell repertoires in COVID-19 (dated by TCRdb to 2018 to 2020). Receptor libraries were prepared by the immunoSEQ multiplex PCR assay. TCRdb holds this immuneACCESS table with in-frame rearrangements only. Some clones are missing; in checked studies, unresolved V genes explain under half, and the rest has no known cause. This sample has 150,000 or so clones in its table, and around 87% of those were observed once. The top ten hold about 6% of the sample. Sequencing was done on a sample of peripheral blood. Source of these receptors: an elderly man with acute or convalescent COVID-19.

V usage is TRBV5-5 and J usage is TRBJ1-1; D perhaps matches TRBD1 (6 bases). Germline CDR1 SGHKS, CDR2 YYEKEE (reference sequence). This CDR3 is 14 amino acids long. V gave up 4 bases and J gave up 0 bases, with 10 bases separating them. CDR3 bases: TGTGCCAGCAGCCAAACAGGGATGAACACTGAAGCTTTCTTT. This sequence encodes CASSQTGMNTEAFF.

The chain recombines TRBV27 with TRBJ1-1, with TRBD1 identical over 7 bases. The V gene's germline CDR1 is MNHEY and CDR2 SMNVEV (reference sequence). This CDR3 has 15 residues. V lost 3 bases, J lost 4 bases, and 8 bases stayed unmatched. The CDR3 is CASSLDWTGTTEAFF. CDR3 DNA: TGTGCCAGCAGTTTGGACTGGACAGGAACCACTGAAGCTTTCTTT.

This clone occurred once. This chain uses TRBV19 with TRBJ2-5, with 8 bases fitting TRBD1. The CDR3 is 14 residues long. Trimming cost V 1 base and J 5 bases; bases outside gene matches: 3. Per the germline V gene, CDR1 is LNHDA and CDR2 is SQIVND (reference sequence). The CDR3 nucleotides are TGTGCCAGTAGTATAGGGACAGGGAAGGAGACCCAGTACTTC. Amino acid sequence: CASSIGTGKETQYF.

This clone was recorded only once. Distinct nucleotide sequences in the sample also encode this CDR3. CDR3 DNA sequence: TGTGCCAGCAGTTCAGGACTAGCGGGGGGCTCCTACTCCTACGAGCAGTACTTC. This codes for CASSSGLAGGSYSYEQYF. The chain is built from TRBV28 and TRBJ2-7, with 14 bases fitting TRBD2. The CDR3 sequence is 18 residues long. V dropped 4 bases and J dropped 0; count of bases not matched to a gene: 8. CDR1 is MDHEN, CDR2 SYDVKM, per germline. Using reference TRBV28 and TRBJ2-7 for the parts outside the CDR3, the full variable domain is DVKVTQSSRYLVKRTGEKVFLECVQDMDHENMFWYRQDPGLGLRLIYFSYDVKMKEKGDIPEGYSVSREKKERFSLILESASTNQTSMYLCASSSGLAGGSYSYEQYFGPGTRLTVT.

The chain couples TRBV11-3 to TRBJ2-3; D might be TRBD2 (5 bases). The V and J ends lost 5 bases and 4 bases respectively, with 13 bases between them. This CDR3 comprises 14 residues. Looked up from germline, CDR1 is SGHNT and CDR2 is YENEEA. The chain's CDR3 is CASSPRGWADTQYF. CDR3 in DNA: TGTGCCAGCAGCCCCCGCGGGTGGGCAGATACGCAGTATTTT.